This entry lists 5 T cell receptor beta chains sequenced from one sample in a study of blood T cell repertoires in COVID-19. This table comes from immunoSEQ multiplex PCR, and its TCRdb copy is limited to in-frame clones, with some not included. The table shows some 260,000 clones, with about 91% occurring only once. Sequencing was done on a sample of peripheral blood. These TCRs come from a woman between 25 and 40 years old with COVID-19, enrolled during active disease.

This clone has just a few counts. This rearrangement joins TRBV4-3 to TRBJ1-5; 7 bases align to TRBD1. After removal of 1 base from V and 7 bases from J, the junction contained 7 bases not matched to a gene. The CDR3 sequence is 15 residues long. The germline CDR1 and CDR2 sequences are LGHNA and YSLEER. The CDR3 loop reads CASSQVQGTGQPQHF. The DNA of the CDR3 is TGCGCCAGCAGCCAAGTACAGGGGACGGGGCAGCCCCAGCATTTT.

V and J are TRBV27 and TRBJ2-3, with D perhaps matching TRBD1 (6 bases). The CDR3 runs 15 residues. The ends were cut back, 1 base at V and 0 bases at J, with 8 bases in the middle. CDR1 is MNHEY, CDR2 SMNVEV, per germline (reference sequence). The CDR3 DNA follows: TGTGCCAGCAGTTTATGGACAGCGAGCACAGATACGCAGTATTTT. Its protein is CASSLWTASTDTQYF.

The chain recombines TRBV19 with TRBJ2-2, with D unresolved. This CDR3 has 14 residues. Trimming took off 9 bases at V and 0 bases at J, with 11 bases between the two ends. Germline CDR1 reads LNHDA; CDR2 reads SQIVND (reference sequence). CDR3 protein: CASLTEPNTGELFF. As DNA, the CDR3 is TGTGCCAGCCTGACGGAGCCGAACACCGGGGAGCTGTTTTTT.

The genes are TRBV3-1 (or the pseudogene TRBV3-2) and TRBJ1-1, with D possibly TRBD1 on 6 matching bases. This CDR3 has 15 amino acids. V lost 6 bases to trimming and J lost 0 bases, with 14 bases between them. CDR1 is LGHDT, CDR2 YNNKEL, per germline (reference sequence). This chain's CDR3 is CASRPDRSMNTEAFF. In DNA, the CDR3 is TGTGCCAGCAGACCGGACAGATCTATGAACACTGAAGCTTTCTTT.

This clone was seen more than once but under ten times. The chain combines TRBV6-4 with TRBJ1-1, with D possibly TRBD1 on 5 matching bases. V lost 0 bases to trimming and J lost 6 bases, with 11 bases between them. Germline lookup yields CDR1 MRHNA and CDR2 SNTAGT. This CDR3 is 14 amino acids long. CDR3 coding DNA: TGTGCCAGCAGTGACTCAGGGGAAGGGTCTGAAGCTTTCTTT. Protein: CASSDSGEGSEAFF.